A selection of T cell receptor gamma chains follows, all from one sample in a study of Vδ1+ human thymocytes. TCRdb reanalysed the multiplex PCR reads via CATT. The sample yields tens of thousands of gamma-chain clones, 20% seen once. Sequencing input: Vdelta1+ gamma-delta thymocytes from the thymus. These receptors were obtained from a girl less than two years old who had congenital heart surgery. The CDR3 runs from the conserved cysteine through the conserved F or W. Each record gives: V gene, J gene, clone size, CDR3 DNA, CDR3 protein. Clone size is given for some rows only: seen once, a few or many times, or a class if the clone is expanded.

>TRGV9|TRGJ1/TRGJ2|medium-sized
TGTGCCTTGTGGGAGGTTGGTTATAAGAAACTCTTT
CALWEVGYKKLF
>TRGV5|TRGJ1/TRGJ2|NA
TGTGCCACCTGGGACAGGCGGGATTTGGTTTATTATAAGAAACTCTTT
CATWDRRDLVYYKKLF
>TRGV3|TRGJ1/TRGJ2|NA
TGTGCCACCTGGGACAGATGGGAGTATAGGAAACTCTTT
CATWDRWEYRKLF
>TRGV2|TRGJ1/TRGJ2|NA
TGTGCCACCTGGGACGGGCAAGGATATTATAAGAAACTCTTT
CATWDGQGYYKKLF
>TRGV2|TRGJP2|NA
TGTGCCACCTGGGACGTTCGTAGTGATTGGATCAAGACGTTT
CATWDVRSDWIKTF
>TRGV8|TRGJP2|few
TGTGCCACCTGGGATAGCCTTAGTAGTGATTGGATCAAGACGTTT
CATWDSLSSDWIKTF
>TRGV9|TRGJP1|NA
TGTGCCTTGTGGGAGGGGGTAACTGGTTGGTTCAAGATATTT
CALWEGVTGWFKIF
>TRGV3|TRGJ1/TRGJ2|NA
TGTGCCACCTGGGGCGTTAAGAAACTCTTT
CATWGVKKLF
>TRGV8|TRGJ1/TRGJ2|few
TGTGCCACCTGGGATAGTAACCCGGAGAAACTCTTT
CATWDSNPEKLF
>TRGV9|TRGJ1/TRGJ2|few
TGTGCCTTGTGGGAGGCCCCACCGGATTATTATAAGAAACTCTTT
CALWEAPPDYYKKLF
>TRGV9|TRGJ1/TRGJ2|few
TGTGCCTTGTGGGAGGTGCAGGAGAATTATTATAAGAAACTCTTT
CALWEVQENYYKKLF
>TRGV9|TRGJ1/TRGJ2|NA
TGTGCCTTGTGGGAGGCCGACCTAAAGAAACTCTTT
CALWEADLKKLF
>TRGV3|TRGJ1/TRGJ2|NA
TGTGCCACCTGGGACCAATGGAAACTCTTT
CATWDQWKLF
>TRGV2|TRGJ1/TRGJ2|NA
TGTGCCACCTGGGACGCAATTAAGAAACTCTTT
CATWDAIKKLF
>TRGV2|TRGJ1/TRGJ2|NA
TGTGCCACCTGGGACGGGCGTCACTATGAGAAACTCTTT
CATWDGRHYEKLF
>TRGV2|TRGJ1/TRGJ2|NA
TGTGCCACCTGGGACGGGCCAAGAGAGAAACTCTTT
CATWDGPREKLF
>TRGV2|TRGJ1/TRGJ2|NA
TGTGCCACCTGGGACGGGCGGAAGGGTTATAAGAAACTCTTT
CATWDGRKGYKKLF
>TRGV2|TRGJP2|NA
TGTGCCACCTGGGACGGGGGGGACCCCAGATATAGTAGTGATTGGATCAAGACGTTT
CATWDGGDPRYSSDWIKTF
>TRGV3|TRGJ1/TRGJ2|NA
TGTGCCACCTGGGACAGGCGCGGGAATAAGAAACTCTTT
CATWDRRGNKKLF
>TRGV4|TRGJ1/TRGJ2|medium-sized
TGTGCCACCTGGGGGGATTATAAGAAACTCTTT
CATWGDYKKLF
>TRGV8|TRGJP2|NA
TGTGCCACCTGGGATAGCCGGAATAGTAGTGATTGGATCAAGACGTTT
CATWDSRNSSDWIKTF
>TRGV2|TRGJ1/TRGJ2|NA
TGTGCCACCTGGGACTGCGGGAATTATTATAAGAAACTCTTT
CATWDCGNYYKKLF
>TRGV4|TRGJ1/TRGJ2|NA
TGTGCCACCTGGGATGACACATATTATAAGAAACTCTTT
CATWDDTYYKKLF
>TRGV9|TRGJ1/TRGJ2|NA
TGTGCCTTGTGGGAGGTTTCTCGTTATTATAAGAAACTCTTT
CALWEVSRYYKKLF
>TRGV3|TRGJ1/TRGJ2|few
TGTGCCACCTGGGACAGGGGCCATTATAAGAAACTCTTT
CATWDRGHYKKLF
>TRGV2|TRGJ1/TRGJ2|few
TGTGCCACCTGGGACGGGTCCCAGAGTCAAAAGGAGAAACTCTTT
CATWDGSQSQKEKLF
>TRGV9|TRGJP2|NA
TGTGCCTTGTGGGAGGTGCAGGGTAGTAGTGATTGGATCAAGACGTTT
CALWEVQGSSDWIKTF
>TRGV3|TRGJ1/TRGJ2|NA
TGTGCCACCTGGGACAGGCATGGTTATAAGAAACTCTTT
CATWDRHGYKKLF
>TRGV4|TRGJ1/TRGJ2|NA
TGTGCCACCTGGGATGGCCCATTAGGGTATAAGAAACTCTTT
CATWDGPLGYKKLF
>TRGV4|TRGJ1/TRGJ2|NA
TGTGCCACCTGGGAGGCTAAGAATTATTATAAGAAACTCTTT
CATWEAKNYYKKLF
>TRGV3|TRGJP2|NA
TGTGCCACCTGGGACAGGAAAGGGAGTGATTGGATCAAGACGTTT
CATWDRKGSDWIKTF
>TRGV9|TRGJP|few
TGTGCCTTGTGGGAGACTCGCCTGGTCGAGTTGGGCAAAAAAATCAAGGTATTT
CALWETRLVELGKKIKVF
>TRGV3|TRGJ1/TRGJ2|NA
TGTGCCACCTGGGACAGGCTAAATTATTATAAGAAACTCTTT
CATWDRLNYYKKLF
>TRGV3|TRGJ1/TRGJ2|NA
TGTGCCACCTGGGACTGGGGGAAACTCTTT
CATWDWGKLF
>TRGV2|TRGJ1/TRGJ2|few
TGTGCCACCTGGGACAGGCCCGTATCGGGGAAACTCTTT
CATWDRPVSGKLF
>TRGV4|TRGJ1/TRGJ2|few
TGTGCCACCTGGGATGGGCCCAGGTTGCAGAAACTCTTT
CATWDGPRLQKLF